A selection of T cell receptor beta chains follows, all from one sample in a study of cytomegalovirus exposure and HLA in healthy donors. The method was immunoSEQ multiplex PCR; TCRdb's version includes in-frame clones alone and lacks a portion of them. The sample records 90,000 to 150,000 clones, approximately 80% being singletons. Sequenced: PBMCs. The receptor source for this set is a man in his fifties in good health and CMV-seropositive. Each CDR3 is given with its conserved first and last residue. A D gene is named only where the DNA matches it firmly. Where a row states a size, it is once, few, many or the class of an expanded clone; other rows omit it.

cdr3_length	d_call	j_call	clone_size	v_call	cdr3_aa	cdr3_nt
16	TRBD1	TRBJ2-1	NA	TRBV4-2	CASSQDAVDRYNEQFF	TGTGCCAGCAGCCAAGACGCGGTGGACAGGTACAATGAGCAGTTCTTC
13	NA	TRBJ1-2	NA	TRBV5-1	CASSSSDNYGYTF	TGCGCCAGCAGCTCCTCAGATAACTATGGCTACACCTTC
15	NA	TRBJ2-1	NA	TRBV14	CASSPGTRFINEQFF	TGTGCCAGCAGCCCCGGGACTCGCTTTATTAATGAGCAGTTCTTC
17	NA	TRBJ1-3	NA	TRBV7-6	CASSRLYGRGSGNTIYF	TGTGCCAGCAGCCGCTTATACGGGAGGGGCTCTGGAAACACCATATATTTT
15	TRBD1	TRBJ1-2	NA	TRBV18	CASSQNRDRAYGYTF	TGTGCCAGCTCACAAAACCGGGACAGGGCCTATGGCTACACCTTC
14	NA	TRBJ1-2	NA	TRBV18	CASSPGRQNYGYTF	TGTGCCAGCTCACCGGGTAGACAGAACTATGGCTACACCTTC
15	NA	TRBJ2-5	NA	TRBV7-2	CASRPSRVLQETQYF	TGTGCCAGCAGGCCATCACGGGTACTGCAAGAGACCCAGTACTTC
12	NA	TRBJ2-3	NA	TRBV10-3	CAIETTGRTQYF	TGTGCCATTGAAACGACAGGTCGTACGCAGTATTTT
13	NA	TRBJ1-2	NA	TRBV29-1	CSVALGLSYGYTF	TGCAGCGTTGCCCTGGGACTAAGCTATGGCTACACCTTC
13	TRBD1	TRBJ2-7	NA	TRBV29-1	CSVEITGVYEQYF	TGCAGCGTTGAAATAACAGGGGTCTACGAGCAGTACTTC
13	NA	TRBJ1-2	NA	TRBV21-1	CASSATGIGGYTF	TGTGCCAGCAGCGCCACAGGGATTGGAGGCTACACCTTC
15	NA	TRBJ1-2	NA	TRBV5-1	CASSPAEGSAYGYTF	TGCGCCAGCAGCCCGGCGGAGGGATCGGCCTATGGCTACACCTTC
16	TRBD1	TRBJ1-4	NA	TRBV5-8	CASRGGTGTTNEKLFF	TGTGCCAGCAGGGGCGGGACAGGGACAACTAATGAAAAACTGTTTTTT
15	TRBD1	TRBJ2-7	NA	TRBV6-5	CASSKGQGIGYEQYF	TGTGCCAGCAGTAAAGGACAGGGGATCGGCTACGAGCAGTACTTC
15	NA	TRBJ1-5	NA	TRBV30	CAWSAWGGVYQPQHF	TGTGCCTGGAGTGCCTGGGGGGGGGTATACCAGCCCCAGCATTTT
13	NA	TRBJ2-7	NA	TRBV5-1	CASSFLATNEQYF	TGCGCCAGCAGCTTCCTGGCAACTAACGAGCAGTACTTC
13	NA	TRBJ1-5	NA	TRBV18	CASSPPGEGGKHF	TGTGCCAGCTCACCACCGGGAGAGGGAGGGAAGCATTTT
14	NA	TRBJ2-5	NA	TRBV4-2	CASSQGTTQETQYF	TGTGCCAGCAGTCAGGGGACGACGCAAGAGACCCAGTACTTC
14	TRBD1	TRBJ1-2	once	TRBV18	CASSPGTGRYGYTF	TGTGCCAGCTCACCCGGGACAGGCCGTTATGGCTACACCTTC
13	NA	TRBJ2-1	NA	TRBV7-2	CASSPTPGTEQFF	TGTGCCAGCAGCCCAACACCCGGGACAGAGCAGTTCTTC
16	TRBD2	TRBJ2-3	NA	TRBV25-1	CASSELGGWRTDTQYF	TGTGCCAGCAGTGAATTGGGGGGGTGGCGCACAGATACGCAGTATTTT
15	TRBD2	TRBJ2-1	few	TRBV6-1	CASSGSGGKYNEQFF	TGTGCCAGCAGCGGGAGCGGGGGGAAATACAATGAGCAGTTCTTC
18	TRBD2	TRBJ2-3	once	TRBV27	CASNKVSPSGARTDTQYF	TGTGCCAGCAATAAGGTTTCTCCTAGCGGGGCCCGCACAGATACGCAGTATTTT
18	NA	TRBJ1-1	NA	TRBV5-1	CASSRQPRTEVAATEAFF	TGCGCCAGCAGCCGACAACCTAGGACTGAAGTAGCGGCCACTGAAGCTTTCTTT
15	TRBD2	TRBJ2-7	NA	TRBV6-6	CASSYSVREKYEQYF	TGTGCCAGCAGTTACAGCGTGCGGGAGAAGTACGAGCAGTACTTC
11	TRBD1	TRBJ1-2	few	TRBV20-1	CSATTGGGYTF	TGCAGTGCTACCACAGGGGGTGGCTACACCTTC
17	TRBD1	TRBJ1-5	NA	TRBV19	CASSITSGQGANQPQHF	TGTGCCAGTAGTATAACCTCCGGACAGGGGGCTAATCAGCCCCAGCATTTT
15	NA	TRBJ1-2	once	TRBV4-1	CASSQTSLGLYGYTF	TGCGCCAGCAGCCAGACAAGCTTGGGGCTGTATGGCTACACCTTC
16	NA	TRBJ1-1	NA	TRBV6-5	CASSYRHGGRNTEAFF	TGTGCCAGCAGTTATCGGCACGGCGGCAGGAACACTGAAGCTTTCTTT
17	TRBD2	TRBJ2-5	few	TRBV5-6	CASSFGGTSAYQETQYF	TGTGCCAGCAGCTTCGGCGGGACTAGCGCTTACCAAGAGACCCAGTACTTC
15	NA	TRBJ2-1	NA	TRBV5-6	CASSGGARSYNEQFF	TGTGCCAGCAGCGGTGGGGCTAGATCCTACAATGAGCAGTTCTTC
14	TRBD1	TRBJ2-7	NA	TRBV4-3	CASSHDRQGREQYF	TGCGCCAGCAGCCACGACCGACAGGGTCGGGAGCAGTACTTC
15	NA	TRBJ2-1	NA	TRBV6-6	CASSPGSPQWNEQFF	TGTGCCAGCAGTCCGGGGTCCCCACAATGGAATGAGCAGTTCTTC
14	TRBD1	TRBJ2-7	NA	TRBV10-2	CASRRTGGPYEQYF	TGCGCCAGCAGAAGGACAGGGGGACCCTACGAGCAGTACTTC
17	NA	TRBJ1-2	NA	TRBV9	CASSADRDTQSNYGYTF	TGTGCCAGCAGCGCAGATCGGGACACCCAATCTAACTATGGCTACACCTTC
14	TRBD1	TRBJ1-4	few	TRBV5-4	CASSTGQGTEKLFF	TGTGCCAGCAGCACCGGACAGGGCACTGAAAAACTGTTTTTT
13	NA	TRBJ2-7	NA	TRBV9	CASSVGQSYEQYF	TGTGCCAGCAGCGTAGGGCAGTCCTACGAGCAGTACTTC
13	TRBD1	TRBJ2-7	NA	TRBV30	CAWAGTGPAVQYF	TGTGCCTGGGCCGGGACAGGGCCAGCTGTGCAGTACTTC
15	NA	TRBJ1-1	NA	TRBV28	CASSPPAGMNTEAFF	TGTGCCAGCAGTCCCCCCGCGGGGATGAACACTGAAGCTTTCTTT
15	TRBD2	TRBJ2-7	NA	TRBV19	CASSITHGLAYEQYF	TGTGCCAGTAGCATAACCCACGGACTAGCGTACGAGCAGTACTTC
15	TRBD2	TRBJ2-5	NA	TRBV2	CASSDRRLAAETQYF	TGTGCCAGCAGTGATCGACGACTAGCCGCAGAGACCCAGTACTTC
14	NA	TRBJ1-5	NA	TRBV7-8	CASTLINSNQPQHF	TGTGCCAGCACCCTAATCAACAGCAATCAGCCCCAGCATTTT
16	TRBD1	TRBJ1-2	once	TRBV7-2	CASSLGGTGVTRGYTF	TGTGCCAGCAGCTTAGGAGGGACAGGGGTAACCCGTGGCTACACCTTC